This TCR beta chain was captured in a study of T cell responses to AZD1222 COVID-19 vaccine (dated by TCRdb to the early 2020s). About the study as a whole: AZD1222 recipients given second doses at about 4 weeks or at about 12 weeks were pooled, since spike-specific TCR depth and breadth were not found to differ between the two schedules. Trial participants were enrolled by age into 18-55, 56-69 and 70-plus year subgroups, with approximately 150, 30 and 60 TCR-sequenced participants respectively. A total of 233 trial participants underwent TCR sequencing, of whom about 210 received two doses of AZD1222 and 26 received two doses of the MenACWY control vaccine.

The CDR3 regions of human TCRbeta chains were subjected to immunosequencing. In the authors' own workflow: TCRs in the repertoires were compared against a reference library of SARS-CoV-2-specific TCRs that had been generated with the MIRA antigen-specificity platform. Breadth meant the fraction of unique TCRs that were SARS-CoV-2-associated, whereas depth meant the fraction of total T cells that were SARS-CoV-2-associated. Using the MIRA data, each spike-specific TCR was mapped to the spike region that the TCR reacts to and placed in a CD4 or CD8 class. Log10-transformed breadth and depth values were compared by one-way ANOVA with Sidak's multiple comparisons tests. Here the immuneACCESS table is served through TCRdb, limited to in-frame sequences with V and J called. Missing clones are a known gap in these copies; in checked studies unresolved V genes cover under half, and the rest lacks a known reason. The V and J calls and clone size come from that table; D and trimming were worked out from the DNA. The sample data list more than 65,000 clones, and roughly 90% of these were observed just once. The leading ten clones occupy around 6.7% of the sample.

Interpreted using the paper, the time point label stands for: baseline before first vaccination. The vaccinee samples were drawn from two UK trials, COV001 and COV002, one of which was a single-blind randomized controlled phase 2/3 trial testing AZD1222 (ChAdOx1 nCoV-19) in healthy adults. Trial participant PBMC samples were collected at day 0 and day 28 after the second dose for TCRbeta chain sequencing. Points on this clone: No antigen is known for it. Qualities for individual bases were not recorded, and no much larger clone is one base off.

From cysteine to phenylalanine, the CDR3 is 14 amino acids long. This entry keeps only the CDR3 DNA: 42 bases, framed from base 1. Paper-wide results and their limitations: Participants were mostly white British, with more females than males. The authors suggested clonal diversity may have been underestimated. Epitopes outside the regions mutated in the B.1.351 and B.1.1.7 variants were reportedly recognized by nearly half of the unique spike-specific TCRs. A significant rise in spike-specific TCR breadth and depth was observed after two AZD1222 doses relative to day 0 and relative to MenACWY recipients. Vaccine-associated CD4 TCRs spanned the whole spike protein, with dominant responses in regions 160-218 and 743-854. Conclusions about previously exposed vaccinees are limited, since just six or seven AZD1222 recipients were seropositive for SARS-CoV-2 at baseline. In the small 56-69-year group, the increase in depth fell short of significance, most likely because of low power. Because no day 14 peak-response samples were available, repertoires were characterized only after the peak T cell response.

Sequenced here: peripheral blood, sampled on day 0 of AZD1222 vaccination. The sequence derives from an adult in good health. The sequence joins TRBV12-2 to TRBJ2-1; the table's TRBD2 call for D was not verified on the DNA. TRBV12-2 is a pseudogene locus. The base sequence is TGTGCAAGTCCCTCCCTGCTAGCGAGTAATGAGCAGTTCTTC. This gives the protein CASPSLLASNEQFF.